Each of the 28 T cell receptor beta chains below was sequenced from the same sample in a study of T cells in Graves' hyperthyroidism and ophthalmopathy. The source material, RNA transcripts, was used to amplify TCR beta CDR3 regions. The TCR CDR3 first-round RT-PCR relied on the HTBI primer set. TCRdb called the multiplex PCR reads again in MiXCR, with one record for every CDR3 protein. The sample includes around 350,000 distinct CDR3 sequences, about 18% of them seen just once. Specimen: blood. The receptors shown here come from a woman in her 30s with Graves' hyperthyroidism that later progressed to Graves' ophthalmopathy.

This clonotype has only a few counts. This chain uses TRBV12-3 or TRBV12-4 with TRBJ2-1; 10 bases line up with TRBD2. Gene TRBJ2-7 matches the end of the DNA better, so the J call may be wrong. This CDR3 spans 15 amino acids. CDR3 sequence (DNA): TGTGCCAGCAGGGCCACTAGCGGGAAGAACAATGAGCAGTACTTC. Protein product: CASRATSGKNNEQYF.

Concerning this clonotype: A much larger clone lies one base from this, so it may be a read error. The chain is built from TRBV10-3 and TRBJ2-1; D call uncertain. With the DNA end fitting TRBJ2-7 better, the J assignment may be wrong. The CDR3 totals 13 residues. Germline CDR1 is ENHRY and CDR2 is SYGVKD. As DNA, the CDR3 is TGTGCCATCAGAAACCGGGTCTACAATGAGCAGTACTTC. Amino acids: CAIRNRVYNEQYF.

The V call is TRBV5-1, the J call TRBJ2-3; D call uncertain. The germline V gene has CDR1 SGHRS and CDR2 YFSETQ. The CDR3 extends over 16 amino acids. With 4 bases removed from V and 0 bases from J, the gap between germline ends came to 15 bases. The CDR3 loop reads CASSNGVSLSTDTQYF. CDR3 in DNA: TGCGCCAGCAGCAATGGGGTCTCCCTGAGCACAGATACGCAGTATTTT.

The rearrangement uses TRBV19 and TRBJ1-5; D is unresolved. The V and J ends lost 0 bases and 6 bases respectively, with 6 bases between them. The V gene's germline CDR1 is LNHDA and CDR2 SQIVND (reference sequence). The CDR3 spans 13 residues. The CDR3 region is CASSIDLSQPQHF. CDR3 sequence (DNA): TGTGCCAGTAGTATAGACCTGAGTCAGCCCCAGCATTTT.

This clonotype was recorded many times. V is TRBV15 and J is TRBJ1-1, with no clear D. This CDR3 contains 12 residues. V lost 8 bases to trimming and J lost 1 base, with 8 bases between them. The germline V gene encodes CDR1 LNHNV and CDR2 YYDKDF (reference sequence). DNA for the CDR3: TGTGCCACCCGGAGCAAGAACACTGAAGCTTTCTTT. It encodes CATRSKNTEAFF.

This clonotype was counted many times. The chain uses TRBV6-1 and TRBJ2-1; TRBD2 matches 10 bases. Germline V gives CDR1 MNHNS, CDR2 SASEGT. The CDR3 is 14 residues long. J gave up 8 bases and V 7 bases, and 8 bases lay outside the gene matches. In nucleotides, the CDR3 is TGTGCCAGCACCTTAAGACTAGCGGGCGATGAGCAGTTCTTC. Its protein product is CASTLRLAGDEQFF.

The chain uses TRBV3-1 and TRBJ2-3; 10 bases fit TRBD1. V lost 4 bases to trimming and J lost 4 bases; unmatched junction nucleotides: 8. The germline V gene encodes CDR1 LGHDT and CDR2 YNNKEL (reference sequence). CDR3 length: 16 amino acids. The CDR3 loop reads CASSRVDRGRADTQYF. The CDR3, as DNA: TGTGCCAGCAGCCGAGTTGACAGGGGGCGAGCAGATACGCAGTATTTT.

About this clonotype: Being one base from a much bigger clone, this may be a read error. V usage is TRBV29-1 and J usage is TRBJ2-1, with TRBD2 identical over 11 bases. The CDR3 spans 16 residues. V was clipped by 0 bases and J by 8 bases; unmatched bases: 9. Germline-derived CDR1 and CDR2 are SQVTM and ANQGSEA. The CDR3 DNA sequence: TGCAGCGTTGAAGATCCACAGGGACTAGCGGCCGATGAGCAGTTCTTC. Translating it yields CSVEDPQGLAADEQFF.

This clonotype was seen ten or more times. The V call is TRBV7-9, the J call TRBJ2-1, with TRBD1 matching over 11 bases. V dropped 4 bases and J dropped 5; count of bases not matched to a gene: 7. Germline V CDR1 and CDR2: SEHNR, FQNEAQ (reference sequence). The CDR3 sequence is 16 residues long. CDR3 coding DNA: TGTGCCAGCAGCTCCTCCGGGACAGGGGGTCACAATGAGCAGTTCTTC. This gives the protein CASSSSGTGGHNEQFF. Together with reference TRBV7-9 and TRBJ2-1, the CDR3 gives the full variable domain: DTGVSQNPRHKITKRGQNVTFRCDPISEHNRLYWYRQTLGQGPEFLTYFQNEAQLEKSRLLSDRFSAERPKGSFSTLEIQRTEQGDSAMYLCASSSSGTGGHNEQFFGPGTRLTVL.

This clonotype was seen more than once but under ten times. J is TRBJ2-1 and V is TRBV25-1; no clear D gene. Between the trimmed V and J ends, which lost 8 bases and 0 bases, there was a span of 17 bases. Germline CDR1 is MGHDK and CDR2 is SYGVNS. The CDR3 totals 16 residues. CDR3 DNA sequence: TGTGCCAGCCGAGGTTTCGGTAAGAGCTCCTACAATGAGCAGTTCTTC. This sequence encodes CASRGFGKSSYNEQFF.

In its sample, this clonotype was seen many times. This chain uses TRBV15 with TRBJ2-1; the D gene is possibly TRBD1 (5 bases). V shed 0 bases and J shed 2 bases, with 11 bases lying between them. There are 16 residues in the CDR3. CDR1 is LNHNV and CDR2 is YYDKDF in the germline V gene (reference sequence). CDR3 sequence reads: CATSRDIGHPYNEQFF. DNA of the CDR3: TGTGCCACCAGCAGAGATATCGGACACCCCTACAATGAGCAGTTCTTC.

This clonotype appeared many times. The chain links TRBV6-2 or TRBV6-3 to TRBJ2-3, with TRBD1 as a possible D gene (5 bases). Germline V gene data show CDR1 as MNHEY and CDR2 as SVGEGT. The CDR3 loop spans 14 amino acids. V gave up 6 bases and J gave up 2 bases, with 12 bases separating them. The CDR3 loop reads CASSKQAFTDTQYF. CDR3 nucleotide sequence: TGTGCCAGCAGCAAACAGGCCTTCACAGATACGCAGTATTTT.

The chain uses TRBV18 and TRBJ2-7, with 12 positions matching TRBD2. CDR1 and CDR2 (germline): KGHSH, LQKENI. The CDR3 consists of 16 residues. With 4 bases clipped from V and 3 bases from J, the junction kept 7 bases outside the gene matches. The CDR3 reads CASSLRLAGDLYEQYF. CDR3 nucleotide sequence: TGTGCCAGCTCACTACGACTAGCGGGGGACCTCTACGAGCAGTACTTC.

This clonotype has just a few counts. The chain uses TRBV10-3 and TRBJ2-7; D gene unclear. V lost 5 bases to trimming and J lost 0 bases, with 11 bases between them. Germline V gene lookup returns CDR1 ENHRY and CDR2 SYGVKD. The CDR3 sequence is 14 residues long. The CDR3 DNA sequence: TGTGCCATCAGTACTCGTGACGGCTCCTACGAGCAGTACTTC. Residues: CAISTRDGSYEQYF.

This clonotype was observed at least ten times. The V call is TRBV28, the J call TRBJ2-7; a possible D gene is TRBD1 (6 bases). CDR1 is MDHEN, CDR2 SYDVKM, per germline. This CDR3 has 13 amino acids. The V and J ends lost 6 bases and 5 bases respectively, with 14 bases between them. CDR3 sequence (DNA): TGTGCCAGCAGGTGGGCCAGGGGCCACGAGCAGTACTTC. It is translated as CASRWARGHEQYF.

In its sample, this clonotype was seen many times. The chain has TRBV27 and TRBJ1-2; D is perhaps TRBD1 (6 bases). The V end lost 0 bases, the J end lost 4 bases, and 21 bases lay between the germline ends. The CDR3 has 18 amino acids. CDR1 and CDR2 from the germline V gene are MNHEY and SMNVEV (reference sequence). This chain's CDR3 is CASSLSLSDQGQGYGYTF. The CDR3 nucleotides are TGTGCCAGCAGTTTATCTCTCTCTGACCAGGGGCAAGGCTATGGCTACACCTTC.

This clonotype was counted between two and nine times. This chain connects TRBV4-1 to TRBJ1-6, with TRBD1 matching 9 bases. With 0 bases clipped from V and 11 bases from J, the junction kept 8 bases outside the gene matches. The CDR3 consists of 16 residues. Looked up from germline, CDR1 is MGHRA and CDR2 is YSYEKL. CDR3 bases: TGCGCCAGCAGCCAAGATCTGGGACAGGGATTTCCACCCCTCCACTTT. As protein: CASSQDLGQGFPPLHF.

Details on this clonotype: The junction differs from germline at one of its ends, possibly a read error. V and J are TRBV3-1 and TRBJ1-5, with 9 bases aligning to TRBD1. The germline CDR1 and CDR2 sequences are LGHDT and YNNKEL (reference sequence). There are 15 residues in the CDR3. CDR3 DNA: TGTACCAGCAGCCTCGGGGACAGGGCCCATCAGCCCCAGCATTTT. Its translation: CTSSLGDRAHQPQHF.

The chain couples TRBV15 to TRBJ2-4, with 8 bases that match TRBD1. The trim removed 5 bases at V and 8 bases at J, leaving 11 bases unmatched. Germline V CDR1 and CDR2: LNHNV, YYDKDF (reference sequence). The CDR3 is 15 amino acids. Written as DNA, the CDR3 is TGTGCCACCAGCGTCGGAGGGACAGGATCGGACATTCAGTACTTC. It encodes CATSVGGTGSDIQYF.

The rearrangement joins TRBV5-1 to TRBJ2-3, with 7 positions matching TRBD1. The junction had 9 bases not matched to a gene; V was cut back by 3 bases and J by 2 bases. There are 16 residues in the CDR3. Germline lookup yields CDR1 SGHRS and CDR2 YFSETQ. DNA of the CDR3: TGCGCCAGCAGCTCCTTCGGACAGGAGGTCACAGATACGCAGTATTTT. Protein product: CASSSFGQEVTDTQYF.

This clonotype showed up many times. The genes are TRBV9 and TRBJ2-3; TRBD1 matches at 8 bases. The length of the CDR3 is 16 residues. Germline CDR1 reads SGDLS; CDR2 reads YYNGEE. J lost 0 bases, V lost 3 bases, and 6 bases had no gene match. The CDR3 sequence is CASSAQGAGSTDTQYF. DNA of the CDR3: TGTGCCAGCAGCGCCCAGGGGGCGGGGAGCACAGATACGCAGTATTTT.

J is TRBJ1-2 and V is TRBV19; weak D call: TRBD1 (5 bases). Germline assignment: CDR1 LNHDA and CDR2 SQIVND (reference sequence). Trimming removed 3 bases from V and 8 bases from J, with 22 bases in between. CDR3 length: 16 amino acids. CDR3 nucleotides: TGTGCCAGTAGTATGTCAGGGTGGTATCCCTCCGGCGGCTACACCTTC. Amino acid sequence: CASSMSGWYPSGGYTF.

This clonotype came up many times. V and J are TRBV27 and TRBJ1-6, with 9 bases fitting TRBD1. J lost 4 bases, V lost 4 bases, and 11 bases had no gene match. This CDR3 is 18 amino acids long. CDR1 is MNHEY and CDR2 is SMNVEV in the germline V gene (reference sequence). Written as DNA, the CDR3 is TGTGCCAGCAGTTCACTTGGGGACAGGGATCCTTATAATTCACCCCTCCACTTT. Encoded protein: CASSSLGDRDPYNSPLHF.

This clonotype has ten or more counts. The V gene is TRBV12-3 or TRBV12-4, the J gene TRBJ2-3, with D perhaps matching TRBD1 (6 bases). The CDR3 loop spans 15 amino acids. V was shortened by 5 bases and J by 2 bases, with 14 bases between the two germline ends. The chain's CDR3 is CASSTTGDITDTQYF. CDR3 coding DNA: TGTGCCAGCAGTACGACAGGAGATATCACAGATACGCAGTATTTT.

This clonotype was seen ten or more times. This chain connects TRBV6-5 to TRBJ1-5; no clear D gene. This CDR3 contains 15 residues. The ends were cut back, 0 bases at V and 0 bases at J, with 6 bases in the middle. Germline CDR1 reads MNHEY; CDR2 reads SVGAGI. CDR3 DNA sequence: TGTGCCAGCAGTTACTCTCAGGATAGCAATCAGCCCCAGCATTTT. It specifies CASSYSQDSNQPQHF.

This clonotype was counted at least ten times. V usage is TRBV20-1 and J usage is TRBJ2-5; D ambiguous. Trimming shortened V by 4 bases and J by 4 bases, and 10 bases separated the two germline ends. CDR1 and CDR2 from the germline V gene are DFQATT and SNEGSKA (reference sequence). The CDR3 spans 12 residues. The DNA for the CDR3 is TGCAGTGCTACCCCCCCATCAGAGACCCAGTACTTC. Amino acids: CSATPPSETQYF.

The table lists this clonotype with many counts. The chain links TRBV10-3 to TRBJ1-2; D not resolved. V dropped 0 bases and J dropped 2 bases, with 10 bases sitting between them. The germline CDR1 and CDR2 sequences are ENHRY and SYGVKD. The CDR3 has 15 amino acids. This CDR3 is CAISESIGRNYGYTF. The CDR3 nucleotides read TGTGCCATCAGTGAGTCGATCGGCAGGAACTATGGCTACACCTTC.

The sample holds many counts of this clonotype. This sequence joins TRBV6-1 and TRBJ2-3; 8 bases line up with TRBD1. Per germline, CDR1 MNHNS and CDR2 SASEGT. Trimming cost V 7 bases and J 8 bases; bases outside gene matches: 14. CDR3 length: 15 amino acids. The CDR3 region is CASTASRDRSGTQYF. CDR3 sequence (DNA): TGTGCCAGCACCGCGTCCCGGGACAGGTCCGGTACGCAGTATTTT.